This TCR beta chain was found in a study of CD8+CD57+ T cells in acquired aplastic anemia. In the study overall: Sorted CD4+ and CD8+ cells gave a mean 3.2 ug DNA, range 0.2 to 27.4 ug.

The TCR beta profiling, which covered VDJ combination and CDR3 sequence, was carried out using genomic DNA as the template. TCRdb fed the reads into MiXCR, producing one record per CDR3 protein. The sample has 400,000 to 450,000 distinct CDR3 sequences, about 70% seen once. Of note for this clonotype: Its antigen is undetermined. A much larger clone lies a single base off, so this may be a read error.

General study points: Controls and patients did not differ significantly in CD8+ Simpson's diversity.

This receptor was taken from a human donor in good health, serving as a control. The sequenced material came from sorted CD4+, CD8+, or CD8+CD57+ T cells (not recorded which) from PBMCs.

The CDR3: CASSATRQAGPYNEQLF. In nucleotides, the CDR3 is TGCGCCAGCAGCGCCACCCGGCAAGCGGGGCCCTACAATGAGCAGCTCTTC. V is TRBV5-1 and J is TRBJ2-1; 7 nucleotides agree with TRBD2. CDR3 length: 17 residues. CDR1 is SGHRS, CDR2 YFSETQ, per germline. Full variable domain (rest looked up from reference TRBV5-1 and TRBJ2-1): KAGVTQTPRYLIKTRGQQVTLSCSPISGHRSVSWYQQTPGQGLQFLFEYFSETQRNKGNFPGRFSGRQFSNSRSEMNVSTLELGDSALYLCASSATRQAGPYNEQLFGPGTRLTVL.